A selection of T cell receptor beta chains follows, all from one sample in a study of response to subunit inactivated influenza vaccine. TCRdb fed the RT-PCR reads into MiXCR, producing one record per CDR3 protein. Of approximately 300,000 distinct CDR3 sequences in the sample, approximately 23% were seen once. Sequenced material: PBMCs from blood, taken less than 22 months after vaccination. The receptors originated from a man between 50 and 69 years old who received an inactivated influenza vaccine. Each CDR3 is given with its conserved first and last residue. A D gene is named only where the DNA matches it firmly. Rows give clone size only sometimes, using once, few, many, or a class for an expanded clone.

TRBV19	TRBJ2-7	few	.	TGTGCCAGTAGTAGGCGAAGCACCTCCTACGAGCAGTACTTC	CASSRRSTSYEQYF
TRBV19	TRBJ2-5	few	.	TGTGCCAGTAGTCGGGACTCCAAAGAGACCCAGTACTTC	CASSRDSKETQYF
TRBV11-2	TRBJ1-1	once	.	TGTGCCAGCAGCTTCGGCATAAAGGGGAACACTGAAGCTTTCTTT	CASSFGIKGNTEAFF
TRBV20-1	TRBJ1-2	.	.	TGCAGTGCGTACAGGAATACACATGGCTACACCTTC	CSAYRNTHGYTF
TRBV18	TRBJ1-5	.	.	TGTGCCAGCTCACAACGGGGGCATAATCAGCCCCAGCATTTT	CASSQRGHNQPQHF
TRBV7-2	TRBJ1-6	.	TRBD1	TGTGCCAGCAGCTTTTGGACAGGGGGGAATTCACCCCTCCACTTT	CASSFWTGGNSPLHF
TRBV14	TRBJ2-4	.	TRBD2	TGTGCCAGCAGCCAAGACAGCGGACTAGCGGGAGTAAGGCAAAACATTCAGTACTTC	CASSQDSGLAGVRQNIQYF
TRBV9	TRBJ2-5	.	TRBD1	TGTGCCAGCAGCAAAGGGGACAGATGGATCGAGACCCAGTACTTC	CASSKGDRWIETQYF
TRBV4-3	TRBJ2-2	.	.	TGCGCCAGCAGCCAAGAGGGGTCGGGGAACACCGGGGAGCTGTTTTTT	CASSQEGSGNTGELFF
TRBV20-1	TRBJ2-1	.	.	TGCAGTGCTAGAGATGGGGTGAACAATGAGCAGTTCTTC	CSARDGVNNEQFF
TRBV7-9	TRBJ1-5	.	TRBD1	TGTGCCAGCAGCAGAGGGACAGGGCAAAATCAGCCCCAGCATTTT	CASSRGTGQNQPQHF
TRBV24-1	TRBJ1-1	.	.	TGTGCCACCAGTGATCCCGGATACACTGAAGCTTTCTTT	CATSDPGYTEAFF
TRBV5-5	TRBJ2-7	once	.	TGTGCCAGCAGCCAAAGCGCGCCTCACTCCTACGAGCAGTACTTC	CASSQSAPHSYEQYF
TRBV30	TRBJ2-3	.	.	TGTGCCTGGAGTTTCCAAGGTCGGACCGTTTTCTATTTT	CAWSFQGRTVFYF
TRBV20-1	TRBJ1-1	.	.	TGCAGTGCTAGGACACCCAGTATGAACACTGAAGCTTTCTTT	CSARTPSMNTEAFF
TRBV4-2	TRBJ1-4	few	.	TGTGCCAGCAGCCAAGACCCGGGGACCGTAGCTGAAAAACTGTTTTTT	CASSQDPGTVAEKLFF
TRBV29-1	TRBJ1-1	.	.	TGCAGCGTTCGTACAGGAGGCAGGACTGAAGCTTTCTTT	CSVRTGGRTEAFF
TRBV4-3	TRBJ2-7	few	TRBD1	TGCGCCAGCAGCCGCGGACGGGACAGGGAATACGAGCAGTACTTC	CASSRGRDREYEQYF